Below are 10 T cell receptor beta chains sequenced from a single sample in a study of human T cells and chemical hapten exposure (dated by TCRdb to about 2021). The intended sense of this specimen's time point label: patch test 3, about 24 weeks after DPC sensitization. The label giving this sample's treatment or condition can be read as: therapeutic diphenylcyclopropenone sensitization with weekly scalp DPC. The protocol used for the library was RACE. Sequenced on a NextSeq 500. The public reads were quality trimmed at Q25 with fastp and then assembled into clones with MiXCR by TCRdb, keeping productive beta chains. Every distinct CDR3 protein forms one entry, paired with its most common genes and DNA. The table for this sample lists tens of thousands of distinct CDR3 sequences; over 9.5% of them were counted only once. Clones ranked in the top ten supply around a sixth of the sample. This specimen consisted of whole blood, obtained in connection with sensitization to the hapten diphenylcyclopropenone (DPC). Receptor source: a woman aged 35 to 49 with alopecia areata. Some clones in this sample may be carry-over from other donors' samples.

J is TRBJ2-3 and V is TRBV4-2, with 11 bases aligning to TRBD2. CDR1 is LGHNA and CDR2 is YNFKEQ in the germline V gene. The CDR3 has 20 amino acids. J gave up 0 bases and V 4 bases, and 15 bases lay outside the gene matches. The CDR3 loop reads CASSRLTTSGGLLSTDTQYF. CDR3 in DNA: TGTGCCAGCAGCCGGCTGACTACTAGCGGGGGACTTCTTAGCACAGATACGCAGTATTTT.

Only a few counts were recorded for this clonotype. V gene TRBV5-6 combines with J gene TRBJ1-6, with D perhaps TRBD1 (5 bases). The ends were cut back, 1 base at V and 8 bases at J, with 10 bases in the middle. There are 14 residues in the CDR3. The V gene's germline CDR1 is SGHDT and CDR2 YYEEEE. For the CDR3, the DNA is TGTGCCAGCAGCTTGAGGCAGGGCGATTCACCCCTCCACTTT. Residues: CASSLRQGDSPLHF.

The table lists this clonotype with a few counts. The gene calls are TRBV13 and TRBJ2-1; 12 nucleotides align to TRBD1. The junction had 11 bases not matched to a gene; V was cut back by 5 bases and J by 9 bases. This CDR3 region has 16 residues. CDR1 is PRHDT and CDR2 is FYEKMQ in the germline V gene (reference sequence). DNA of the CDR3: TGTGCCAGCAGCCATCGCCGGGACAGGGGGCGCAGTGAGCAGTTCTTC. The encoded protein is CASSHRRDRGRSEQFF.

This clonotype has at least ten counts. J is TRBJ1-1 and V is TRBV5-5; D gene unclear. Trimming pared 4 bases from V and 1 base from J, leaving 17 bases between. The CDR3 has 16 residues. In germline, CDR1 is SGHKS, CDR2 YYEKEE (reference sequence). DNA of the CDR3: TGTGCCAGCAGCCCGAGGCAGTCTGGAGGGAACACTGAAGCTTTCTTT. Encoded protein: CASSPRQSGGNTEAFF.

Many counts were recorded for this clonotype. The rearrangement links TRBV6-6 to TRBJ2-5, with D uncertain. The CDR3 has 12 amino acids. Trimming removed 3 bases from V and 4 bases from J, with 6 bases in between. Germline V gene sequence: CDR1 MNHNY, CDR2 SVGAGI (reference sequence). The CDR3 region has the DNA TGTGCCAGCAGTTATGTCGCAGAGACCCAGTACTTC. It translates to CASSYVAETQYF.

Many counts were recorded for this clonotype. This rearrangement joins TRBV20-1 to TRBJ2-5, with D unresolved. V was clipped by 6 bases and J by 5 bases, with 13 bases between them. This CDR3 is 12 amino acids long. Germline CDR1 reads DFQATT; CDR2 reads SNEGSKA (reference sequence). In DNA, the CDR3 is TGCAGTGCCAACGGCCTGGGGGAGACCCAGTACTTC. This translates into CSANGLGETQYF.

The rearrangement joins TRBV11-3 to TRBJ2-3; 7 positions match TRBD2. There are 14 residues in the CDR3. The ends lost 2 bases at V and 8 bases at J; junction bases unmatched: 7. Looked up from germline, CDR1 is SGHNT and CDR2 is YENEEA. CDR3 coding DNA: TGTGCCAGCAGCTTAACCTCTTCTAGCGGTACGCAGTATTTT. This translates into CASSLTSSSGTQYF.

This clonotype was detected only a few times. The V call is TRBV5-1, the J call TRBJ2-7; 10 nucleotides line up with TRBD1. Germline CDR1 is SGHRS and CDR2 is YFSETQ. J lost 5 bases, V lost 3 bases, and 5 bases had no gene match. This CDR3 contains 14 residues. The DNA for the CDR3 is TGCGCCAGCAGCTCCGGGACAGGGGTAAACGAGCAGTACTTC. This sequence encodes CASSSGTGVNEQYF.

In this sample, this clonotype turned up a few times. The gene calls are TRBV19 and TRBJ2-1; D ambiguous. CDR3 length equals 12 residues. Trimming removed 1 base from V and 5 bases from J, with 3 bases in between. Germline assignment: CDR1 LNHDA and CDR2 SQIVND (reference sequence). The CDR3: CASSIGNNEQFF. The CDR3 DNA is TGTGCCAGTAGTATAGGGAACAATGAGCAGTTCTTC.

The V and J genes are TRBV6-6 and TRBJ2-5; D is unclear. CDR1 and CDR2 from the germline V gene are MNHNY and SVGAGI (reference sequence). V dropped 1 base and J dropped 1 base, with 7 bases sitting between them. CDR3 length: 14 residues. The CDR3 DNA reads TGTGCCAGCAGTTACTTAGGGATCCAAGAGACCCAGTACTTC. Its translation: CASSYLGIQETQYF.